This T cell receptor (beta chain) comes out of a study of cytomegalovirus exposure and HLA in healthy donors. Findings and caveats of the study: Presence/absence comparisons presumed near-even sequencing depth among donors. Among the sequence variants, a highly shared cluster was likely an artifact of sequencing. Previous analysis showed most TCR beta V segments were productive about 87% or about 30% of the time. In the analysis, some V segments, TRBV6-2 and TRBV6-3 included, were excluded as indistinguishable.

As regards this clone: Antigen unknown.

CDR3 size: 14 residues. V lost 0 bases to trimming and J lost 8 bases; unmatched junction nucleotides: 2. The germline CDR1 and CDR2 sequences are MNHNS and SASEGT. PCR amplification relied on 60 Vbeta primers (plus 13 Jbeta primers). Data came from immunoSEQ multiplex PCR; TCRdb stores just in-frame clones and leaves some out. Of about 130,000 clones in the sample, 80% were seen once. Material: PBMCs. The chain uses TRBV6-1 and TRBJ1-4; TRBD1 agrees at 8 bases. This sequence originates from a woman in her thirties or forties in good health and CMV-seronegative. The CDR3 DNA reads TGTGCCAGCAGTGAAGCGAGACAGGGGGAAAAACTGTTTTTT. Residues: CASSEARQGEKLFF.